The 20 T cell receptor beta chains below all came from one sample that was sequenced in a study of blood T cell repertoires in COVID-19. Assay used: immunoSEQ multiplex PCR; TCRdb lists only in-frame clones, some missing. The sample lists about 410,000 clones, 80% to 95% occurring once. The sample comprised PBMCs or T cells enriched from blood (not recorded which). These receptors all stem from a man aged 18-30 years who had recovered from COVID-19.

The rearrangement uses TRBV11-3 and TRBJ1-4; 7 bases fit TRBD1. CDR3 length: 15 amino acids. Trimming took 3 bases from V and 6 from J; bases not matched to a gene: 7. CDR1 SGHNT and CDR2 YENEEA come from the germline V gene. CDR3 nucleotide sequence: TGTGCCAGCAGCTTGTACTCAGGGGGGTATGAAAAACTGTTTTTT. Amino acid sequence: CASSLYSGGYEKLFF.

The chain carries TRBV6-1 and TRBJ1-4, with D unclear. The V gene lost 1 base and the J gene lost 8 bases, with 8 bases spanning the gap. CDR3 length equals 13 residues. Germline lookup yields CDR1 MNHNS and CDR2 SASEGT. In DNA, the CDR3 is TGTGCCAGCAGTGAAGAGGCGGTCGAAAAACTGTTTTTT. Amino acids: CASSEEAVEKLFF.

Written as DNA, the CDR3 is TGTGCCAGCCGGGGGGACACAGATACGCAGTATTTT. Its protein is CASRGDTDTQYF. The V gene is TRBV13, the J gene TRBJ2-3, with 7 nucleotides matching TRBD2. Germline assignment: CDR1 PRHDT and CDR2 FYEKMQ (reference sequence). The CDR3 extends over 12 amino acids. Unmatched junction bases numbered 1, after V lost 8 bases and J lost 2 bases.

The gene calls are TRBV19 and TRBJ1-4; D remains ambiguous. Trimming shortened V by 0 bases and J by 0 bases, and 8 bases separated the two germline ends. The germline CDR1 and CDR2 sequences are LNHDA and SQIVND (reference sequence). This CDR3 has 16 residues. In DNA, the CDR3 is TGTGCCAGTAGTATAGATCGGCGGTCAACTAATGAAAAACTGTTTTTT. Translated, it gives CASSIDRRSTNEKLFF.

The chain links TRBV25-1 to TRBJ1-2; D ambiguous. The CDR3 runs to 12 residues. Germline CDR1 reads MGHDK; CDR2 reads SYGVNS. Trimming removed 8 bases from V and 5 bases from J, with 12 bases in between. The CDR3 loop reads CASGREGYGYTF. CDR3 bases: TGTGCCAGCGGGCGTGAGGGTTATGGCTACACCTTC.

The genes are TRBV5-6 and TRBJ2-3; TRBD2 might be the D (6 bases). The ends were cut back, 4 bases at V and 8 bases at J, with 11 bases in the middle. Germline loops: CDR1 SGHDT, CDR2 YYEEEE. The CDR3 is 12 residues long. The chain's CDR3 is CASSVGTPTQYF. CDR3 coding DNA: TGTGCCAGCAGCGTGGGGACTCCTACGCAGTATTTT. Together with reference TRBV5-6 and TRBJ2-3, the CDR3 gives the full variable domain: DAGVTQSPTHLIKTRGQQVTLRCSPKSGHDTVSWYQQALGQGPQFIFQYYEEEERQRGNFPDRFSGHQFPNYSSELNVNALLLGDSALYLCASSVGTPTQYFGPGTRLTVL.

The V call is TRBV2, the J call TRBJ1-3; D is possibly TRBD1 (5 bases). Germline V gene lookup returns CDR1 SNHLY and CDR2 FYNNEI. Trimming shortened V by 3 bases and J by 4 bases, and 10 bases separated the two germline ends. The CDR3 is 14 residues long. The CDR3 sequence is CASSEGGAGNTIYF. The CDR3 coding sequence is TGTGCCAGCAGTGAGGGGGGAGCAGGAAACACCATATATTTT.

This clone was seen once. V and J are TRBV2 and TRBJ2-4; D possibly corresponds to TRBD2 (7 bases). V was shortened by 8 bases and J by 5 bases, with 13 bases between the two germline ends. This CDR3 region has 13 residues. The germline CDR1 and CDR2 sequences are SNHLY and FYNNEI. The CDR3 sequence is CASRRGGQNIQYF. In DNA, the CDR3 is TGTGCCAGCCGTAGGGGGGGGCAAAACATTCAGTACTTC.

J is TRBJ1-3 and V is TRBV10-3; 9 bases line up with TRBD1. Germline CDR1 and CDR2: ENHRY and SYGVKD. V was pared by 2 bases and J by 0 bases, with 2 bases of the junction left unmatched. This CDR3 contains 16 residues. The CDR3 DNA follows: TGTGCCATCAGTGAGGACAGGGGGAGCTCTGGAAACACCATATATTTT. Its protein is CAISEDRGSSGNTIYF.

V is TRBV15 and J is TRBJ1-6, with TRBD1 as a possible D gene (5 bases). Germline assignment: CDR1 LNHNV and CDR2 YYDKDF (reference sequence). With 1 base removed from V and 14 bases from J, the gap between germline ends came to 18 bases. The CDR3 is made up of 15 amino acids. This CDR3 is CATSRGGLSPLTLHF. The CDR3 coding sequence is TGTGCCACCAGCAGAGGGGGACTTAGCCCCCTCACCCTCCACTTT.

The rearrangement uses TRBV19 and TRBJ2-1; 10 nucleotides line up with TRBD2. The V segment lost 5 bases and the J segment 8 bases; nucleotides outside the gene matches: 9. The CDR3 extends over 15 amino acids. Germline V gives CDR1 LNHDA, CDR2 SQIVND (reference sequence). This CDR3 reads CASSPLASGSHEQFF. DNA of the CDR3: TGTGCCAGTAGTCCCTTGGCTAGCGGGAGCCATGAGCAGTTCTTC.

This clone has just one count. The chain combines TRBV7-3 with TRBJ1-3; 7 bases map to TRBD1. CDR3 length: 17 amino acids. CDR1 SGHTA and CDR2 FQGTGA come from the germline V gene. V shed 2 bases and J 3 bases; nucleotides not matched to a gene: 10. The CDR3 protein is CASSLLKNTGDGNTIYF. DNA for the CDR3: TGTGCCAGCAGCTTACTAAAAAATACAGGGGATGGAAACACCATATATTTT.

In this sample, this clone turned up many times. The chain links TRBV30 to TRBJ2-1; 7 positions match TRBD2. After removal of 0 bases from V and 8 bases from J, the junction contained 7 bases not matched to a gene. CDR1 and CDR2 (germline): GTSNPN, SVGIG (reference sequence). The CDR3 has 14 amino acids. The CDR3, as DNA: TGTGCCTGGAGTGTACTCGAGGGAGGGGATGAGCAGTTCTTC. Translation: CAWSVLEGGDEQFF.

This chain uses TRBV9 with TRBJ2-1, with D unresolved. V was trimmed by 3 bases and J by 4 bases, leaving 8 bases between them. The CDR3 extends over 13 amino acids. Germline values: CDR1 SGDLS, CDR2 YYNGEE. The CDR3 bases are TGTGCCAGCAGCGCACGAGCATACAATGAGCAGTTCTTC. The encoded protein is CASSARAYNEQFF.

The rearrangement uses TRBV5-1 and TRBJ1-4; 9 bases line up with TRBD1. Germline trimming cut 4 bases from V and 8 bases from J; bases unmatched to any gene: 9. There are 15 residues in the CDR3. CDR1 and CDR2 (germline): SGHRS, YFSETQ. CDR3 in amino acids: CASSPSGQGNEKLFF. As DNA, the CDR3 is TGCGCCAGCAGCCCCTCGGGACAGGGAAACGAAAAACTGTTTTTT. The complete variable domain, with remaining parts taken from reference TRBV5-1 and TRBJ1-4, reads KAGVTQTPRYLIKTRGQQVTLSCSPISGHRSVSWYQQTPGQGLQFLFEYFSETQRNKGNFPGRFSGRQFSNSRSEMNVSTLELGDSALYLCASSPSGQGNEKLFFGSGTQLSVL.

This clone has more than one count but fewer than ten. The CDR3 nucleotides read TGTGCCAGCAGTGGGGGCCAAAATCAGCCCCAGCATTTT. It translates to CASSGGQNQPQHF. The J gene is TRBJ1-5, the V gene TRBV2, with D possibly TRBD1 on 5 matching bases. CDR3 length: 13 amino acids. Germline values: CDR1 SNHLY, CDR2 FYNNEI. V was shortened by 4 bases and J by 4 bases, with 8 bases between the two germline ends.

The rearrangement joins TRBV28 to TRBJ2-7; TRBD1 aligns across 12 bases. The V segment lost 4 bases and the J segment 9 bases; nucleotides outside the gene matches: 7. Germline V CDR1 and CDR2: MDHEN, SYDVKM. This CDR3 has 14 residues. The CDR3 is CASSYGTGGAGQYF. The CDR3 DNA reads TGTGCCAGCAGTTACGGGACAGGGGGCGCGGGGCAGTACTTC.

The V gene is TRBV6-5, the J gene TRBJ1-4, with D tentatively TRBD1 (6 bases). CDR1 is MNHEY, CDR2 SVGAGI, per germline. The CDR3 runs 14 residues. Trimming took off 5 bases at V and 7 bases at J, with 14 bases between the two ends. CDR3 amino acids: CASSKSSGVEKLFF. DNA of the CDR3: TGTGCCAGCAGTAAATCCTCAGGGGTTGAAAAACTGTTTTTT.

Concerning this clone: Distinct nucleotide sequences in the sample also encode this CDR3. The chain couples TRBV18 to TRBJ1-1; maybe TRBD1 (6 bases). This CDR3 region has 13 residues. CDR1 and CDR2 from the germline V gene are KGHSH and LQKENI. Trimming removed 4 bases at V and 1 base at J, with 7 bases between. In nucleotides, the CDR3 is TGTGCCAGCTCACTGGACAGGAACACTGAAGCTTTCTTT. This codes for CASSLDRNTEAFF.

The chain couples TRBV5-5 to TRBJ1-3, with TRBD1 matching 8 bases. The germline V gene has CDR1 SGHKS and CDR2 YYEKEE (reference sequence). The ends lost 1 base at V and 10 bases at J; junction bases unmatched: 22. The CDR3 is 19 residues long. CDR3 amino acids: CASSLNLAMGGKRQGTIYF. The CDR3 nucleotides read TGTGCCAGCAGCTTGAATCTTGCAATGGGCGGAAAAAGACAGGGGACCATATATTTT.